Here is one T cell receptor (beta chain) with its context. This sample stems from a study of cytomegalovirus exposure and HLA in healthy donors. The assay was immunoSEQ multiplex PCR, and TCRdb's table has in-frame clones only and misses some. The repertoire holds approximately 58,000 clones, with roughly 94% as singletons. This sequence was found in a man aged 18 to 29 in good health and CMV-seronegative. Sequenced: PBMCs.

CDR3 loop: CASSLASGSYEQFF. The CDR3, as DNA: TGTGCCAGCAGCTTGGCTAGCGGGAGCTATGAGCAGTTCTTC. The chain joins TRBV7-2 to TRBJ2-1, with 10 positions matching TRBD2. Germline CDR1 is SGHTA and CDR2 is FQGNSA. V shed 3 bases and J 8 bases; nucleotides not matched to a gene: 4. The CDR3 is 14 residues long.